This T cell receptor beta chain is drawn from a study of yellow fever vaccine responses in identical twins. Study-wide results and caveats: Twins reportedly mounted vaccine T cell responses that seemed partly convergent, partly personalized.

This CDR3 has 19 amino acids. In germline, CDR1 is WNHNN, CDR2 SYGVQD (reference sequence). V dropped 0 bases and J dropped 2 bases, with 20 bases sitting between them. A remark on this clonotype: Its antigen remains unknown.

TCRdb recomputed calls from the RT-PCR reads with MiXCR, one row per CDR3 protein. The sample lists more than 2,500 distinct CDR3 sequences, 85% to 90% seen once, with about 1.6% in the top ten. The rearrangement uses TRBV10-1 and TRBJ1-3; D remains unclear. This clonotype was sampled from a female donor who received the yellow fever vaccine. The sample consisted of T cells from blood (PBMCs), unsorted or a sorted subset (not recorded which), taken before or after yellow fever vaccination (not recorded which). The CDR3 spells CASSESRWRLGGAGNTIYF. CDR3 sequence (DNA): TGCGCCAGCAGTGAGTCGCGGTGGCGACTTGGTGGAGCTGGAAACACCATATATTTT.